This TCR beta chain emerged from a study of cytomegalovirus exposure and HLA in healthy donors. Study outcomes and limitations: The investigators catalogued 150 to 200 TCR beta chains as cytomegalovirus-associated.

For this clone: The antigen is undetermined.

This CDR3 spans 13 amino acids. V was clipped by 4 bases and J by 4 bases, with 7 bases between them. CDR1 and CDR2 from the germline V gene are SGHTA and FQGTGA. Produced via immunoSEQ multiplex PCR; TCRdb's table is partial and in-frame only. The data hold 150,000 to 200,000 clones, with approximately 96% observed a single time. The TCR originated in a woman under 30 in good health and CMV-seronegative. Sequencing was performed on PBMCs. V is TRBV7-3 and J is TRBJ2-2; D gene ambiguous. CDR3 region: CASSSTPTGELFF. The CDR3 coding sequence is TGTGCCAGCAGCTCTACTCCCACCGGGGAGCTGTTTTTT.